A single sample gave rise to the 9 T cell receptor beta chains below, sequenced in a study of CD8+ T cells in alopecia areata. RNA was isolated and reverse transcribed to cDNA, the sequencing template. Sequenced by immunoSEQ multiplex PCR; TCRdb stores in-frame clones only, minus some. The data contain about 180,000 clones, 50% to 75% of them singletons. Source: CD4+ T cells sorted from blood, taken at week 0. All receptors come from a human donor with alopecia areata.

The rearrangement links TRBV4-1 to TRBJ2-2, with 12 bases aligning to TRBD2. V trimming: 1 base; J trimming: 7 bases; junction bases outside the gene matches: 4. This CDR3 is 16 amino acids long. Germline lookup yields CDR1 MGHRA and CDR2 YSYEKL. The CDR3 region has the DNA TGCGCCAGCAGCCAAGGACTAGCGGGGGTGAACGGGGAGCTGTTTTTT. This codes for CASSQGLAGVNGELFF.

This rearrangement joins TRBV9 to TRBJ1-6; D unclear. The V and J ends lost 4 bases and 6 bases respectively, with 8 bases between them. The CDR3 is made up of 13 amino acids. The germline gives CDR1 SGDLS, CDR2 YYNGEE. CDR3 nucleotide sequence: TGTGCCAGCAGCCCGGGCCCTAATTCACCCCTCCACTTT. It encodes CASSPGPNSPLHF. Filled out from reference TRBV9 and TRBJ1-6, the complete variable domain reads DSGVTQTPKHLITATGQRVTLRCSPRSGDLSVYWYQQSLDQGLQFLIQYYNGEERAKGNILERFSAQQFPDLHSELNLSSLELGDSALYFCASSPGPNSPLHFGNGTRLTVT.

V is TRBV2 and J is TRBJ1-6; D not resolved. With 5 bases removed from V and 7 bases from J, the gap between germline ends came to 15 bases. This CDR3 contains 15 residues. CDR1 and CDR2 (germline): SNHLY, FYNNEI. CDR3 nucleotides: TGTGCCAGCAGTTCCACGCGCGACCCAAATTCACCCCTCCACTTT. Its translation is CASSSTRDPNSPLHF.

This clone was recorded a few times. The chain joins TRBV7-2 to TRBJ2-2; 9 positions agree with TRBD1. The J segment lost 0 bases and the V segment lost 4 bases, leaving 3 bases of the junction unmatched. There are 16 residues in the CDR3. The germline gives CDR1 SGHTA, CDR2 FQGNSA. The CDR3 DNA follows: TGTGCCAGCAGCTCAGACAGGGGGTCGAACACCGGGGAGCTGTTTTTT. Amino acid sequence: CASSSDRGSNTGELFF.

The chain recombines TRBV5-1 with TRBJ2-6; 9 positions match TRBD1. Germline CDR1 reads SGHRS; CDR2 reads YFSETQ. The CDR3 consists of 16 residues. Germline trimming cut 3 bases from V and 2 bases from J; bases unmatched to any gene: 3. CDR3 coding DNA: TGCGCCAGCAGCTGGACAGGGGAAGCTGGGGCCAACGTCCTGACTTTC. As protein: CASSWTGEAGANVLTF.

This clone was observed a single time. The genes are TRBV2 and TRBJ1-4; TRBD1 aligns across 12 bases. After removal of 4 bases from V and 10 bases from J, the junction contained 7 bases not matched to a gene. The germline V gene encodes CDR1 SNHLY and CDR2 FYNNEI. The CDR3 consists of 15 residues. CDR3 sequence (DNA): TGTGCCAGCAGTGCTCGAGGGACAGGGGGCGGAAAACTGTTTTTT. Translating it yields CASSARGTGGGKLFF.

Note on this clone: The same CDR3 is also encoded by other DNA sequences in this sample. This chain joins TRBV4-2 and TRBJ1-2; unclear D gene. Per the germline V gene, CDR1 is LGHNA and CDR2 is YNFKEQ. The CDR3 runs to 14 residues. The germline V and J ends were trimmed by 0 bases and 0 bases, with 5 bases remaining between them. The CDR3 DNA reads TGTGCCAGCAGCCAAGACAGTACTAACTATGGCTACACCTTC. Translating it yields CASSQDSTNYGYTF.

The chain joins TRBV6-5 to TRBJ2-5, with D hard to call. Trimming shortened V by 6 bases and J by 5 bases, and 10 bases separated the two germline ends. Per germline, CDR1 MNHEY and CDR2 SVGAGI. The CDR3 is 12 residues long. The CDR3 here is CASSPGWETQYF. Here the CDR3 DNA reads TGTGCCAGCAGCCCCGGTTGGGAGACCCAGTACTTC.

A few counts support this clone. The CDR3 DNA reads as TGTGCCAGCAGCTACGGGGTCCGTATCGCCGAGCAGTACTTC. Its translation is CASSYGVRIAEQYF. The J gene is TRBJ2-7, the V gene TRBV5-6, with D possibly being TRBD2 (5 bases). The germline CDR1 and CDR2 sequences are SGHDT and YYEEEE. The ends were cut back, 3 bases at V and 6 bases at J, with 16 bases in the middle. This CDR3 is 14 amino acids long.